This TCR beta chain was found in a study of regulatory T cells in long-lasting Graves disease. Study-level background: In persistent Graves' disease, antithyroid drugs had been taken for over 5 years and TSH receptor antibodies stayed positive.

Whole-study findings and limits: What was studied was peripheral blood only, and not thyroid tissue.

Regarding time point: persistent/refractory GD, antithyroid drugs over 5 years with positive TRAb. Extracted RNA from PBMCs served as the source of the TCR library. This CDR3 region has 12 residues. From germline, CDR1 is MNHEY and CDR2 SMNVEV (reference sequence). V lost 4 bases to trimming and J lost 9 bases; unmatched junction nucleotides: 5. The sample holds many counts of this clonotype. Its antigen is not known. The authors built TCR beta libraries using iRepertoire HTBI primers and Arm-PCR of CDR3 regions. MiXCR was run by TCRdb on the multiplex PCR reads, yielding one entry per CDR3 protein. Of around 500,000 distinct CDR3 sequences listed, roughly 20% were seen once; the top ten hold roughly 8%.

The TCR was taken from a female donor with Graves disease. This specimen was peripheral blood mononuclear cells (PBMCs), taken when the disease was refractory, from a patient treated with antithyroid drugs. J is TRBJ2-5 and V is TRBV27; 7 bases map to TRBD2. The CDR3 reads CASSYWGGSQYF. DNA for the CDR3: TGTGCCAGCAGTTACTGGGGAGGGTCCCAGTACTTC.